The 4 T cell receptor beta chains presented below share a single source sample, sequenced in a study of blood T cells in healthy people across ages. A second PCR, run for roughly 7 to 12 cycles, used a sample-barcoded 5' primer plus a J-beta primer mix. TCRdb analysed the 5' RACE reads with MiXCR anew, one entry per CDR3 protein. Here the sample spans 650,000 to 1,000,000 distinct CDR3 sequences, around 45% being singletons. Sequencing was carried out using blood. These receptors all stem from a man older than 75 in good health.

The chain joins TRBV12-3 or TRBV12-4 to TRBJ2-7, with TRBD2 matching 7 bases. The trim removed 2 bases at V and 5 bases at J, leaving 9 bases unmatched. The CDR3 covers 15 residues. This CDR3 reads CASSLSVGGNHEQYF. The CDR3 DNA reads as TGTGCCAGCAGTTTATCTGTGGGAGGGAATCACGAGCAGTACTTC.

The chain employs TRBV9 and TRBJ2-7, with D possibly being TRBD2 (5 bases). V lost 3 bases and J 7 bases, leaving 14 bases between the germline ends. The CDR3 contains 13 residues. Germline V lookup: CDR1 SGDLS, CDR2 YYNGEE. Here the CDR3 reads CASSGDQTGEQYF. CDR3 in DNA: TGTGCCAGCAGCGGAGACCAGACGGGGGAGCAGTACTTC.

The sample holds many counts of this clonotype. The chain combines TRBV7-9 with TRBJ2-5; 10 bases map to TRBD1. The trim removed 3 bases at V and 5 bases at J, leaving 9 bases unmatched. The CDR3 has 16 amino acids. The germline V gene has CDR1 SEHNR and CDR2 FQNEAQ (reference sequence). The DNA for the CDR3 is TGTGCCAGCAGCTTCTCGACAGGGGGCGGTCCGGAGACCCAGTACTTC. This gives the protein CASSFSTGGGPETQYF.

This chain's CDR3 is CASSVQGDNEQYF. CDR3 DNA: TGTGCCAGCAGCGTACAAGGGGACAACGAGCAGTACTTC. The genes are TRBV9 and TRBJ2-7; a possible D gene is TRBD1 (6 bases). Germline assignment: CDR1 SGDLS and CDR2 YYNGEE. The V and J ends lost 1 base and 5 bases respectively, with 10 bases between them. The CDR3 runs 13 residues.